The 28 T cell receptor delta chains in this list originate from one sample, sequenced in a study of Vδ1+ human thymocytes. Overall study results and limits: Highly polyclonal TRG and TRD repertoires with Gaussian CDR3 length distributions appeared in thymus.

These receptors have no identified antigens. The template was reverse-transcribed extracted RNA. The CDR3 regions were amplified by multiplex PCR from V-gene primers to a constant-region primer. TCRdb fed the multiplex PCR reads into CATT to redo clone calling. The sample shows about 27,000 delta-chain clones, approximately 30% of them seen only once. The sample comprised Vdelta1+ gamma-delta thymocytes from the thymus. Subset: FACS-sorted CD3+ TCRalphabeta- TCRVdelta1+ TCRVdelta2- thymocytes. Receptors originate from a boy less than two years old who had congenital heart surgery.

As for this clone: At the DNA level, this CDR3 is encoded by other sequences in the same sample as well. The chain combines TRDV1 with TRDJ1, with 13 bases lining up with TRDD3. With V trimmed by 5 bases and J by 3 bases, 27 bases remained unmatched. Per germline, CDR1 TSWWSYY and CDR2 QGS. The CDR3 is made up of 23 amino acids. CDR3 in DNA: TGTGCTCTTGGGTCCATCTGGCAAACTAGGGTACTGGGGGATACGCCCTCGGCCGATAAACTCATCTTT. This gives the protein CALGSIWQTRVLGDTPSADKLIF.

A note on this clone: Other nucleotide sequences in the sample specify the same CDR3. The chain links TRDV1 to TRDJ1, with TRDD3 as a possible D gene (5 bases). Trimming stripped 5 bases from V and 7 bases from J, with 26 bases between. Germline CDR1 reads TSWWSYY; CDR2 reads QGS. The CDR3 has 17 residues. CDR3 in amino acids: CALGKGLVGQIAGKLIF. The CDR3 DNA sequence: TGTGCTCTTGGGAAAGGCCTAGTGGGGCAAATCGCCGGTAAACTCATCTTT.

Within the sample, this clone is medium-sized (0.01 to 0.1%). This sequence joins TRDV1 and TRDJ1; the D is unclear. The germline V gene encodes CDR1 TSWWSYY and CDR2 QGS. The V gene lost 0 bases and the J gene lost 3 bases, with 14 bases spanning the gap. The CDR3 contains 16 residues. The CDR3 region is CALGELAADCPDKLIF. The CDR3 bases are TGTGCTCTTGGGGAACTGGCCGCCGATTGCCCCGATAAACTCATCTTT.

Note on this clone: The identical CDR3 is also encoded by other nucleotide sequences in the sample. The V and J genes are TRDV1 and TRDJ1; maybe TRDD3 (9 bases). Deletions cut 5 bases from V and 1 base from J, with 29 bases between. This CDR3 has 20 amino acids. Germline V lookup: CDR1 TSWWSYY, CDR2 QGS. CDR3 amino acids: CALGNLPTLGDYLSTDKLIF. CDR3 DNA sequence: TGTGCTCTTGGGAATCTTCCTACTCTGGGGGATTATCTTTCCACCGATAAACTCATCTTT.

This clone has just a few counts. The genes are TRDV1 and TRDJ1; D call uncertain. The length of the CDR3 is 12 residues. V was pared by 0 bases and J by 7 bases, with 6 bases between. Germline assignment: CDR1 TSWWSYY and CDR2 QGS. The CDR3 spells CALGELEGKLIF. The CDR3 DNA sequence: TGTGCTCTTGGGGAACTAGAGGGTAAACTCATCTTT.

The chain combines TRDV1 with TRDJ1, with TRDD3 matching 13 bases. After removal of 2 bases from V and 0 bases from J, the junction contained 15 bases not matched to a gene. This CDR3 is 21 amino acids long. Germline V lookup: CDR1 TSWWSYY, CDR2 QGS. The DNA for the CDR3 is TGTGCTCTTGGGGAAACCCTTCCTACAACTGGGGGATACGGGTACACCGATAAACTCATCTTT. This codes for CALGETLPTTGGYGYTDKLIF.

The chain carries TRDV1 and TRDJ1; the D is unclear. The CDR3 sequence is 16 residues long. V dropped 0 bases and J dropped 3 bases, with 14 bases sitting between them. The V gene's germline CDR1 is TSWWSYY and CDR2 QGS. The CDR3 DNA reads as TGTGCTCTTGGGGAACTCTCCTCCCCGTACCCCGATAAACTCATCTTT. It encodes CALGELSSPYPDKLIF.

The chain carries TRDV1 and TRDJ1; 7 nucleotides line up with TRDD3. CDR1 and CDR2 (germline): TSWWSYY, QGS. V gave up 6 bases and J gave up 0 bases; unmatched junction bases: 16. The length of the CDR3 is 18 residues. The CDR3 region is CALGWLPRTGVYTDKLIF. Written as DNA, the CDR3 is TGTGCTCTTGGATGGCTGCCTCGTACTGGGGTCTACACCGATAAACTCATCTTT.

For this clone: A much larger clone differs from this one at a single base, so this may be a read error. The gene calls are TRDV1 and TRDJ1; 13 bases are shared with TRDD3. The CDR3 covers 20 residues. Germline V gene data show CDR1 as TSWWSYY and CDR2 as QGS. The V segment lost 0 bases and the J segment 11 bases; nucleotides outside the gene matches: 21. The CDR3 region is CALGELVPAPLYWGIRRLIF. Here the CDR3 DNA reads TGTGCTCTTGGGGAACTTGTTCCTGCTCCTCTGTACTGGGGGATACGTCGGCTCATCTTT.

This clone rates as medium-sized (0.01 to 0.1%). This rearrangement joins TRDV1 to TRDJ1, with D unclear. CDR1 and CDR2 (germline): TSWWSYY, QGS. Trimming pared 1 base from V and 1 base from J, leaving 7 bases between. This CDR3 is built from 14 residues. The CDR3 reads CALGEPPTTDKLIF. CDR3 DNA: TGTGCTCTTGGGGAACCTCCCACCACCGATAAACTCATCTTT.

Concerning this clone: A much larger clone differs from this one at a single base, so this may be a read error. The V call is TRDV1, the J call TRDJ4; no definite D call. CDR1 is TSWWSYY, CDR2 QGS, per germline. The CDR3 spans 12 residues. The DNA for the CDR3 is TGTGCTCTTGGGACCCCATGGAGACCTCTGATCTTT. This encodes CALGTPWRPLIF.

This clone is labeled medium-sized. The genes are TRDV1 and TRDJ1; 7 bases are shared with TRDD3. Losses at the gene ends were 3 bases for V and 8 bases for J; bases not matched to a gene: 9. The CDR3 contains 14 residues. CDR1 TSWWSYY and CDR2 QGS come from the germline V gene. DNA for the CDR3: TGTGCTCTTGGGGACCCCGTTAGCTGGGGGAAACTCATCTTT. Protein: CALGDPVSWGKLIF.

For this clone: This sample also contains other DNA sequences that code for the same CDR3. The rearrangement joins TRDV1 to TRDJ1; perhaps TRDD2 as D (6 bases). This CDR3 spans 18 amino acids. Trimming shortened V by 1 base and J by 2 bases, and 20 bases separated the two germline ends. Germline CDR1 reads TSWWSYY; CDR2 reads QGS. CDR3 amino acids: CALGEPHPLSYDTDKLIF. The CDR3 region has the DNA TGTGCTCTTGGGGAACCTCACCCCCTCTCCTACGATACCGATAAACTCATCTTT.

The chain is built from TRDV1 and TRDJ1; TRDD2 aligns across 7 bases. This CDR3 contains 20 residues. Germline V CDR1 and CDR2: TSWWSYY, QGS. V was clipped by 0 bases and J by 0 bases; unmatched bases: 16. CDR3 nucleotides: TGTGCTCTTGGGGAACTGCCCGGCCTTCCTCAAGACCCAAACACCGATAAACTCATCTTT. It yields the protein CALGELPGLPQDPNTDKLIF.

In the case of this clone: One end of the junction is discordant with germline, which a read error may explain. The same CDR3 arises from other DNA sequences in this sample as well. The chain is built from TRDV1 and TRDJ1, with 7 bases matching TRDD3. Germline V CDR1 and CDR2: TSWWSYY, QGS. The CDR3 totals 21 residues. The CDR3 nucleotides read TGCGCTCTTGGGGAACTAGGGGGGGGTACTCCCCTGGGGGCCCACACCGATAAACTCATCTTT. Residues: CALGELGGGTPLGAHTDKLIF.

V gene TRDV1 combines with J gene TRDJ1, with 9 nucleotides matching TRDD3. V lost 8 bases and J lost 0; bases outside the gene matches: 19. This CDR3 is 19 amino acids long. Per the germline V gene, CDR1 is TSWWSYY and CDR2 is QGS. CDR3 DNA sequence: TGTGCTCTTAGGGTTCCTACAGGGGATACGGCCTCTTACACCGATAAACTCATCTTT. The encoded protein is CALRVPTGDTASYTDKLIF.

The V gene is TRDV1, the J gene TRDJ2; D is ambiguous. This CDR3 is 13 amino acids long. V lost 5 bases and J 13 bases, leaving 17 bases between the germline ends. Germline V gives CDR1 TSWWSYY, CDR2 QGS. The CDR3 sequence is CALGTPGPGPLFF. CDR3 DNA: TGTGCTCTTGGGACCCCCGGGCCAGGGCCACTCTTCTTT.

This clone was recorded only once. This chain uses TRDV1 with TRDJ1; a weak D match, TRDD3 (5 bases). The germline gives CDR1 TSWWSYY, CDR2 QGS. The CDR3 extends over 18 amino acids. Trimming removed 1 base at V and 11 bases at J, with 29 bases between. The CDR3 loop is CALGEPGPGKGSRRGLIF. The DNA for the CDR3 is TGTGCTCTTGGGGAACCCGGCCCCGGTAAAGGGTCCCGCCGGGGGCTCATCTTT.

Note on this clone: A much bigger clone sits one base away, suggesting this may be a read error. In the same sample, other DNA sequences code for this CDR3. This chain uses TRDV1 with TRDJ1, with unresolved D. From germline, CDR1 is TSWWSYY and CDR2 QGS. The CDR3 runs to 13 residues. Deletions cut 9 bases from V and 4 bases from J, with 15 bases between. The CDR3 DNA is TGTGCTCTCGGGAGTTGGCCGGACGATAAACTCATCTTT. Translating gives CALGSWPDDKLIF.

V is TRDV1 and J is TRDJ1; 13 bases match TRDD3. The V gene's germline CDR1 is TSWWSYY and CDR2 QGS. The CDR3 contains 25 residues. Germline trimming cut 2 bases from V and 0 bases from J; bases unmatched to any gene: 27. The CDR3 sequence: CALGEGCDVLGDTRLPSLYTDKLIF. Here the CDR3 DNA reads TGTGCTCTTGGGGAAGGTTGCGACGTACTGGGGGATACGCGTCTCCCCTCGCTTTACACCGATAAACTCATCTTT.

This rearrangement joins TRDV1 to TRDJ1, with 10 bases that match TRDD3. This CDR3 has 23 residues. J lost 2 bases, V lost 1 base, and 25 bases had no gene match. Germline assignment: CDR1 TSWWSYY and CDR2 QGS. CDR3 residues: CALGEQPGGGYLGRESSTDKLIF. The DNA for the CDR3 is TGTGCTCTTGGGGAACAACCCGGTGGGGGATACCTGGGTCGGGAATCATCGACCGATAAACTCATCTTT.

This clone was recorded a few times. The chain has TRDV1 and TRDJ1; 10 nucleotides align to TRDD3. The CDR3 loop spans 19 amino acids. From germline, CDR1 is TSWWSYY and CDR2 QGS. V lost 5 bases and J lost 0; bases outside the gene matches: 15. DNA for the CDR3: TGTGCTCTTGGGAGCAAGGGGGATACGGATGGGGTGTACACCGATAAACTCATCTTT. Translating gives CALGSKGDTDGVYTDKLIF.

This clone is medium-sized in the sample. The chain is built from TRDV1 and TRDJ1, with 12 bases matching TRDD3. The CDR3 sequence is 21 residues long. Germline CDR1 and CDR2: TSWWSYY and QGS. V trimming: 3 bases; J trimming: 4 bases; junction bases outside the gene matches: 21. CDR3 in amino acids: CALGDRVRAPWGIRRRDKLIF. DNA for the CDR3: TGTGCTCTTGGGGACCGGGTGAGGGCCCCCTGGGGGATACGCCGGCGCGATAAACTCATCTTT.

V is TRDV1 and J is TRDJ1, with 12 bases lining up with TRDD3. The CDR3 covers 17 residues. Germline V gene lookup returns CDR1 TSWWSYY and CDR2 QGS. The junction had 8 bases not matched to a gene; V was cut back by 2 bases and J by 4 bases. Here the CDR3 DNA reads TGTGCTCTTGGGGAAGCTCCTGGGGGATACGCGGACGATAAACTCATCTTT. This gives the protein CALGEAPGGYADDKLIF.

V usage is TRDV1 and J usage is TRDJ1; D perhaps matches TRDD2 (5 bases). The CDR3 has 17 amino acids. The V gene lost 2 bases and the J gene lost 2 bases, with 18 bases spanning the gap. Per the germline V gene, CDR1 is TSWWSYY and CDR2 is QGS. CDR3 region: CALGEVPTEIQTDKLIF. CDR3 nucleotides: TGTGCTCTTGGGGAAGTGCCTACTGAGATTCAAACCGATAAACTCATCTTT.

As to this clone: The same CDR3 can be traced to other DNA sequences in this sample. This sequence joins TRDV1 and TRDJ1, with 7 bases matching TRDD2. With 1 base clipped from V and 0 bases from J, the junction kept 26 bases outside the gene matches. Looked up from germline, CDR1 is TSWWSYY and CDR2 is QGS. The CDR3 runs 23 residues. The CDR3 region is CALGEPLAGLPLLTWAYTDKLIF. The CDR3 DNA reads TGTGCTCTTGGGGAACCCCTGGCGGGCCTTCCTCTACTAACATGGGCGTACACCGATAAACTCATCTTT.

By frequency in the sample, this clone is medium-sized. The chain employs TRDV1 and TRDJ1, with 9 bases identical to TRDD3. CDR3 length: 18 residues. Germline-derived CDR1 and CDR2 are TSWWSYY and QGS. V lost 3 bases, J lost 2 bases, and 13 bases stayed unmatched. CDR3 sequence: CALGDIHVWGIGTDKLIF. The CDR3 nucleotides are TGTGCTCTTGGGGATATTCACGTTTGGGGGATAGGGACCGATAAACTCATCTTT.

This clone is medium-sized. At the DNA level, this CDR3 is encoded by other sequences in the same sample as well. V usage is TRDV2 and J usage is TRDJ1; tentatively, D is TRDD3 (5 bases). CDR3 size: 16 residues. The germline V gene encodes CDR1 GEAIGNYY and CDR2 EKD. V was trimmed by 3 bases and J by 0 bases, leaving 16 bases between them. In DNA form, the CDR3 reads TGTGCCTGTGACGAAGATACAACGGTTTACACCGATAAACTCATCTTT. Protein sequence: CACDEDTTVYTDKLIF.